This T cell receptor beta chain was identified during a study of vaccination effects on CD4 cells after COVID-19. Assay used: immunoSEQ multiplex PCR; TCRdb lists only in-frame clones, some missing. The sample lists roughly 15,000 clones, roughly 78% seen once, with roughly 26% in the top ten. As for this clone: The antigen is unknown.

Study-level findings and limits: Pronounced clonal contraction occurred in clones induced by infection and by vaccine late after vaccination.

Antigen-specific CD4+ T cells were expanded (with viral peptide pools) by the ViraFEST assay ahead of sequencing. A roughly 10-day culture period preceded the isolation of CD4+ T cells. Infection with SARS-CoV-2 occurred in the person between March and December 2020, and PCR confirmed it. Vaccination of participants consisted of two doses of either the BNT162b2 or mRNA-1273 vaccine. PBMC cultures contained 1.8 million or so cells per well, 9.5 to 10 IU/ml IL-2 and approximately 9.4 ug/ml peptides. The sample was CD4+ T cells from PBMCs cultured with HCoV-NL63 spike peptides, taken after COVID-19 vaccination. The sequence came from a human donor who had a prior SARS-CoV-2 infection.

The CDR3 DNA reads as TGTGCCAGCAGCTTACGGCCGGCCGCGGAGGAGCTGTTTTTT. This gives the protein CASSLRPAAEELFF. The chain carries TRBV11-3 and TRBJ2-2; D is undetermined. Per the germline V gene, CDR1 is SGHNT and CDR2 is YENEEA. This CDR3 region has 14 residues. V dropped 2 bases and J dropped 10 bases, with 14 bases sitting between them. The whole variable domain, remainder taken from reference TRBV11-3 and TRBJ2-2, is EAGVVQSPRYKIIEKKQPVAFWCNPISGHNTLYWYLQNLGQGPELLIRYENEEAVDDSQLPKDRFSAERLKGVDSTLKIQPAELGDSAVYLCASSLRPAAEELFFGEGSRLTVL.